The TCR beta chain under discussion was sequenced for a study of vaccination and CD4 T cells after COVID-19. Looking at the study overall: The convalescents comprised six males and four females, two of them Hispanic. The post-COVID sampling time was a median roughly 100 days after diagnosis, ranging from 35 to 161. Samples were taken after vaccination, a median of approximately 73 days after dose two, with a range of 14 to 241.

V was cut by 5 bases and J by 0 bases, with 10 bases left in between. Germline assignment: CDR1 SEHNR and CDR2 FQNEAQ (reference sequence). The CDR3 has 14 amino acids. The treatment is: roughly 10-day PBMC culture with coronavirus spike peptide pools or control peptides (ViraFEST assay). The authors cultured around 2.1 million PBMCs per well with 10 IU/ml IL-2 and 8.5 to 10 ug/ml peptide pools. With respect to this clonotype: Its antigen is not identified.

Sequenced with the Oncomine TCR Beta short-read assay was DNA taken from cultured CD4+ T cells. TCRdb fed the PCR reads into MiXCR, producing one record per CDR3 protein. This sample has about 13,000 distinct CDR3 sequences, with around 45% found just once. The receptor comes from a human donor with COVID-19. The rearrangement links TRBV7-9 to TRBJ1-1; a possible D gene is TRBD1 (5 bases). Sequencing was done on a sample of cultured CD4+ T cells from blood. The CDR3 DNA reads TGTGCCAGCAGCAGGGACCCCTTGAACACTGAAGCTTTCTTT. Encoded protein: CASSRDPLNTEAFF.